This T cell receptor beta chain came from a study of blood T cell repertoires in COVID-19. Across the whole study: The United States, Italy and Spain were the sources of the acute and convalescent COVID-19 samples. In each case, the material was cDNA or gDNA derived from T cells, B-cell-depleted T cells, or PBMCs.

The CDR3 length is 13 residues. Trimming cost V 3 bases and J 4 bases, with 10 bases left between them. Participant-reported clinical history was the basis for cohort assignment. Only in-frame clones appear in the TCRdb table, and some are missing; sequencing was by immunoSEQ multiplex PCR. The data contain 240,000 or so clones, more than 85% of them seen just once; the ten biggest clones take up 8% to 10%. The V call is TRBV12-3 or TRBV12-4, the J call TRBJ2-7; the D gene is possibly TRBD2 (5 bases). This TCR was sampled from a man between 40 and 49 years old who had recovered from COVID-19. Sequenced input: PBMCs or T cells enriched from blood (not recorded which). The CDR3 DNA reads TGTGCCAGCAGTTTCGGGGTCAGGTACGAGCAGTACTTC. Amino acids: CASSFGVRYEQYF.